Below, 5 T cell receptor beta chains from the same sample are listed, as sequenced in a study of shared clonotypes between healthy human individuals. Produced via immunoSEQ multiplex PCR; TCRdb's table is partial and in-frame only. The sample contains roughly 500,000 clones, about 84% of which appear only once. The sequenced sample consisted of PBMCs. The receptors were gathered from a middle-aged woman in good health. Some clones in this sample may be carry-over from other donors' samples.

The V gene is TRBV5-1, the J gene TRBJ2-7; TRBD2 is a possible D gene (6 bases). CDR1 is SGHRS and CDR2 is YFSETQ in the germline V gene. The V end was cut by 4 bases, the J end by 2 bases, with 13 bases between. The CDR3 totals 14 residues. Here the CDR3 reads CASSPQAGTYEQYF. In DNA form, the CDR3 reads TGCGCCAGCAGCCCACAAGCGGGTACCTACGAGCAGTACTTC.

This chain connects TRBV5-1 to TRBJ1-5; TRBD1 matches at 9 bases. Germline values: CDR1 SGHRS, CDR2 YFSETQ. The CDR3 spans 14 residues. V shed 4 bases, J shed 5 bases, and the junction held 4 bases outside the gene matches. This CDR3 reads CASSLRQGDQPQHF. CDR3 in DNA: TGCGCCAGCAGCCTTCGACAGGGGGATCAGCCCCAGCATTTT.

This chain uses TRBV7-2 with TRBJ1-4; 9 nucleotides align to TRBD1. In germline, CDR1 is SGHTA, CDR2 FQGNSA. Unmatched junction bases numbered 8, after V lost 5 bases and J lost 10 bases. The CDR3 sequence is 14 residues long. The DNA of the CDR3 is TGTGCCAGCAGCCCTCCGGGACAGGGTGGAAAACTGTTTTTT. Protein product: CASSPPGQGGKLFF.

This clone appeared a few times. Mismatch with germline at one junction end may stem from a read error. This chain joins TRBV7-7 and TRBJ2-2, with a tentative D call TRBD1 (5 bases). Per the germline V gene, CDR1 is SSHAT and CDR2 is FNYEAQ (reference sequence). The CDR3 has 13 amino acids. CDR3 amino acids: CASSLRGSGELFF. The CDR3 DNA follows: TGTGCTAGCAGCTTAAGGGGATCCGGGGAGCTGTTTTTT. The full variable domain, in which reference TRBV7-7 and TRBJ2-2 provide the parts outside the CDR3, is GAGVSQSPRYKVTKRGQDVTLRCDPISSHATLYWYQQALGQGPEFLTYFNYEAQPDKSGLPSDRFSAERPEGSISTLTIQRTEQRDSAMYRCASSLRGSGELFFGEGSRLTVL.

This clone was seen once. The rearrangement uses TRBV7-2 and TRBJ1-2; TRBD1 might be the D (5 bases). Germline lookup yields CDR1 SGHTA and CDR2 FQGNSA. The CDR3 contains 14 residues. V was shortened by 1 base and J by 8 bases, with 14 bases between the two germline ends. Written as DNA, the CDR3 is TGTGCCAGCAGCTTAGAATCCTCGAGGGGCGGCTACACCTTC. Its translation: CASSLESSRGGYTF.